The rows below give T cell receptor beta chains drawn from one sample of a study of OX40 agonist ivuxolimab in advanced cancers. Sequencing was performed with immunoSEQ multiplex PCR; in TCRdb, only in-frame clones are kept and a portion is missing. The data show approximately 34,000 clones, around 90% seen once. The material sequenced was CD4+ or CD8+ T cells sorted from blood, taken in a trial of the OX40 agonist ivuxolimab. The receptors originated from an adult with an advanced solid tumor such as melanoma, head and neck, liver or kidney cancer. Each CDR3 is given with its conserved first and last residue. D genes are given only for firm matches. Size tells how often a clone was seen (once, few, many) or the class of an expanded clone, and some rows leave it out.

>TRBD2|TRBV7-6|TRBJ2-7|-
TGTGCCAGCAGCTTAGAGCGGGGGGCCTCCTACGAGCAGTACTTC
CASSLERGASYEQYF
>-|TRBV6-1|TRBJ1-6|medium-sized
TGTGCCAGCAGTGAATTCGGCAGGACAGCATATAATTCACCCCTCCACTTT
CASSEFGRTAYNSPLHF
>-|TRBV11-2|TRBJ2-7|-
TGTGCCAGCAGCTTAGATTCTTTTGACAGCTCCTACGAGCAGTACTTC
CASSLDSFDSSYEQYF
>TRBD1|TRBV7-8|TRBJ2-7|-
TGTGCCAGCAGCTCGGCGGGACAGGGCGGCGAGCAGTACTTC
CASSSAGQGGEQYF
>TRBD1|TRBV30|TRBJ2-2|once
TGTGCCTCAGCGCGTGACAGGGAACCTGGGGAGCTGTTTTTT
CASARDREPGELFF
>-|TRBV2|TRBJ1-2|-
TGTGCCAGCAGTGAATGGGTGGGTAGCTATGGCTACACCTTC
CASSEWVGSYGYTF
>-|TRBV5-4|TRBJ2-6|-
TGTGCCACTGCCCAGGGTTCTCCTGGGGCCAACGTCCTGACTTTC
CATAQGSPGANVLTF
>-|TRBV4-2|TRBJ2-7|-
TGTGCCAGCAGCCACGATGTCGGCGAGCAGTACTTC
CASSHDVGEQYF
>-|TRBV5-5|TRBJ2-2|few
TGTGCCAGCAGCCCGGCGATCACCGGGGAGCTGTTTTTT
CASSPAITGELFF
>-|TRBV9|TRBJ1-1|-
TGTGCCAGCAGCGGGACCGGGGGGATTAACGAAGCTTTCTTT
CASSGTGGINEAFF
>-|TRBV30|TRBJ2-1|-
TGTGCCTGGAAACTCTACAATGAGCAGTTCTTC
CAWKLYNEQFF
>-|TRBV28|TRBJ1-2|once
TGTGCCAGCAGTTTTGACCGAATCCTAGGTGGCTACACCTTC
CASSFDRILGGYTF
>-|TRBV27|TRBJ2-7|-
TGTGCCAGCAGTTTAGGGCAGGTTGGGAACGAGCAGTACTTC
CASSLGQVGNEQYF
>-|TRBV21-1|TRBJ1-1|-
TGTGCCAGCAGCAAGGGGGCAGGGGAGGTGAGGGCTTTCTTT
CASSKGAGEVRAFF
>-|TRBV28|TRBJ2-4|-
TGTGCCAGCAGTCCCGATGGGGGTCTAGCCAAAAACATTCAGTACTTC
CASSPDGGLAKNIQYF
>-|TRBV21-1|TRBJ1-1|-
TGTGCCAGCATCGTCTCGGGTACTGAAGCTTTCTTT
CASIVSGTEAFF
>-|TRBV7-9|TRBJ1-1|-
TGTGCCAGCAGCCCCGACTACTCGAACACTGAAGCTTTCTTT
CASSPDYSNTEAFF
>-|TRBV5-4|TRBJ1-1|-
TGTGCCAGCAAGTCTCCCGGTAAGGGTGGGAACACTGAAGCTTTCTTT
CASKSPGKGGNTEAFF
>-|TRBV6-5|TRBJ2-1|-
TGTGCCAGCAGTTACTCTATCGACAATGAGCAGTTCTTC
CASSYSIDNEQFF
>TRBD1|TRBV5-1|TRBJ1-4|-
TGCGCCAGCAGCTTGGGACAGGGAAATGAAAAACTGTTTTTT
CASSLGQGNEKLFF
>TRBD1|TRBV28|TRBJ1-2|-
TGTGCCAGCAGTTTATTCCAGGGGGCTAACTATGGCTACACCTTC
CASSLFQGANYGYTF
>-|TRBV27|TRBJ1-6|-
TGTGCCAGCAGTTTATATGGGGGCGCAAGTTCACCCCTCCACTTT
CASSLYGGASSPLHF
>-|TRBV19|TRBJ2-5|once
TGTGCCAGTAGTATGACTGCCTCCTACGAACAGTACTTC
CASSMTASYEQYF
>TRBD1|TRBV9|TRBJ1-6|-
TGTGCCAGCAAACAGGGGGAAGCCTCACCCCTCCACTTT
CASKQGEASPLHF
>-|TRBV27|TRBJ2-5|-
TGTGCCAGCAGTTCAGGGGGGTCAGAGACCCAGTACTTC
CASSSGGSETQYF
>-|TRBV5-1|TRBJ2-2|-
TGCGCCAGCAGCTTGACGGTGAACACCGGGGAGCTGTTTTTT
CASSLTVNTGELFF
>-|TRBV30|TRBJ2-2|-
TGTGCCTGGAGTTCGGCGAACACCGGGGAGCTGTTTTTT
CAWSSANTGELFF
>-|TRBV7-9|TRBJ1-1|-
TGTGCCAGCAGCTTAGTAGGGGGGACACGTAACACTGAAGCTTTCTTT
CASSLVGGTRNTEAFF
>-|TRBV4-3|TRBJ1-3|-
TGCGCCAGCAGCCCAACCGGACAGTTCGACCTCTCTGGAAACACCATATATTTT
CASSPTGQFDLSGNTIYF
>TRBD2|TRBV14|TRBJ2-1|-
TGTGCCAGCAGAAGCGGGGGCTACACCTACAATGAGCAGTTCTTC
CASRSGGYTYNEQFF
>-|TRBV6-5|TRBJ2-7|-
TGTGCCAGCAGTTACTCCCTGGATGGGAACGAGCAGTACTTC
CASSYSLDGNEQYF
>-|TRBV19|TRBJ2-6|-
TGTGCCAGCGAAAAGGCTGGGGCCAACGTCCTGACTTTC
CASEKAGANVLTF
>-|TRBV7-8|TRBJ2-1|-
TGTGCGGGGGGACAGAACCCCAATGAGCAGTTCTTC
CAGGQNPNEQFF
>TRBD1|TRBV7-9|TRBJ1-1|-
TGTGCCAGCAGCTTACAGACAGGGCCCACTGAAGCTTTCTTT
CASSLQTGPTEAFF
>TRBD2|TRBV7-3|TRBJ2-1|-
TGTGCCAGCAGCTTATACCATAGCGGGGAGAACAATGAGCAGTTCTTC
CASSLYHSGENNEQFF
>-|TRBV6-5|TRBJ2-1|-
TGTGCCAGCACCTACGGCCGCGGATCCTACAATGAGCAGTTCTTC
CASTYGRGSYNEQFF
>TRBD1|TRBV7-9|TRBJ2-3|-
TGTGCCAGCAGCTTAGCCCGGGACAGGGGCACAGATACGCAGTATTTT
CASSLARDRGTDTQYF
>-|TRBV7-8|TRBJ2-2|-
TGTGCCAGCAGCTTAGCGGTCGCGTCGGGGGAGCTGTTTTTT
CASSLAVASGELFF
>-|TRBV4-1|TRBJ1-5|-
TGCGCCAGCAGCCAGAGTCCTGGGGGGGTAGTCATTCAGCCCCAGCATTTT
CASSQSPGGVVIQPQHF
>TRBD1|TRBV5-1|TRBJ1-2|-
TGCGCCAGCAGCGGTTCCGGGACAGGGGATGGCTACACCTTC
CASSGSGTGDGYTF
>-|TRBV5-6|TRBJ1-3|-
TGTGCCAGCAGCTTGGAGTGGACGGGGGAAAACACCATATATTTT
CASSLEWTGENTIYF
>-|TRBV19|TRBJ1-2|once
TGTGCCAGTAGTATGACGGGTTATGGCTACACCTTC
CASSMTGYGYTF